Listed here are 27 T cell receptor beta chains from one sample, sequenced in a study of human T cells and chemical hapten exposure. MiXCR, applied by TCRdb to the RACE reads, yields one record per CDR3 protein. The table has under 200,000 distinct CDR3 sequences, about 14% seen once. Time point of the sample: patch test 1, 2 weeks after DPC sensitization. Specified treatment: therapeutic diphenylcyclopropenone sensitization with weekly scalp DPC. The starting material was whole blood, obtained in connection with sensitization to the hapten diphenylcyclopropenone (DPC). These receptors were obtained from a woman younger than 45 with alopecia areata. Some clones in this sample may be carry-over from other donors' samples.

This clonotype was recorded a few times. The chain uses TRBV12-3 or TRBV12-4 and TRBJ1-2; the D gene is possibly TRBD1 (6 bases). Between the trimmed V and J ends, which lost 4 bases and 8 bases, there was a span of 17 bases. The CDR3 sequence is 14 residues long. CDR3 region: CASSSYRDLRGYTF. The CDR3 DNA sequence: TGTGCCAGCAGTTCTTACAGGGACCTAAGAGGCTACACCTTC.

This clonotype has only a few counts. The chain employs TRBV6-5 and TRBJ1-5; no definite D call. Deletions cut 6 bases from V and 7 bases from J, with 16 bases between. Per the germline V gene, CDR1 is MNHEY and CDR2 is SVGAGI. The CDR3 consists of 14 residues. CDR3 DNA: TGTGCCAGCAGCTTTAACAGATTGGGCCAGCCCCAGCATTTT. Its translation is CASSFNRLGQPQHF.

The chain uses TRBV6-6 and TRBJ2-1; D assignment may be TRBD1 or TRBD2 (5 bases each). The CDR3 runs to 15 residues. Trimming removed 2 bases at V and 3 bases at J, with 11 bases between. Germline assignment: CDR1 MNHNY and CDR2 SVGAGI (reference sequence). The CDR3 sequence: CASSYDRGNYNEQFF. The CDR3 DNA reads as TGTGCCAGCAGTTACGATCGGGGCAACTACAATGAGCAGTTCTTC.

This rearrangement joins TRBV29-1 to TRBJ2-1, with a tentative D call TRBD1 (6 bases). The V gene's germline CDR1 is SQVTM and CDR2 ANQGSEA. V lost 6 bases and J lost 7, with 10 bases in between. The CDR3 is 11 amino acids. CDR3 protein: CSVATGNEQFF. CDR3 in DNA: TGCAGCGTGGCAACAGGGAATGAGCAGTTCTTC.

This chain uses TRBV6-5 with TRBJ2-3; 7 nucleotides line up with TRBD1. The CDR3 runs to 15 residues. CDR1 MNHEY and CDR2 SVGAGI come from the germline V gene. Losses at the gene ends were 5 bases for V and 6 bases for J; bases not matched to a gene: 11. The CDR3 region has the DNA TGTGCCAGCAGTCGTACTCGACAGGGTGGGGATACGCAGTATTTT. Amino acid sequence: CASSRTRQGGDTQYF.

This clonotype was observed a handful of times. The chain has TRBV28 and TRBJ1-5; D may be TRBD1 (5 bases). Germline V CDR1 and CDR2: MDHEN, SYDVKM. CDR3 length equals 12 residues. V lost 3 bases to trimming and J lost 8 bases, with 8 bases between them. CDR3 nucleotide sequence: TGTGCCAGCAGTTTGGGGGGTGAGCCCCAGCATTTT. Translated: CASSLGGEPQHF.

This chain links TRBV19 with TRBJ2-3; D is unresolved. This CDR3 is built from 13 residues. The germline V and J ends were trimmed by 4 bases and 4 bases, with 9 bases remaining between them. Looked up from germline, CDR1 is LNHDA and CDR2 is SQIVND (reference sequence). CDR3 DNA sequence: TGTGCCAGTAGTAGGGATTTGGCAGATACGCAGTATTTT. As protein: CASSRDLADTQYF. The whole variable domain, filled in from reference TRBV19 and TRBJ2-3, reads DGGITQSPKYLFRKEGQNVTLSCEQNLNHDAMYWYRQDPGQGLRLIYYSQIVNDFQKGDIAEGYSVSREKKESFPLTVTSAQKNPTAFYLCASSRDLADTQYFGPGTRLTVL.

Many counts were recorded for this clonotype. The chain is built from TRBV12-3 or TRBV12-4 and TRBJ2-7; TRBD2 might be the D (6 bases). This CDR3 spans 14 amino acids. The V end lost 5 bases, the J end lost 4 bases, and 15 bases lay between the germline ends. CDR3 DNA sequence: TGTGCCAGCAGTCAATCGACTAGGTTTTACGAGCAGTACTTC. It codes for CASSQSTRFYEQYF.

This clonotype was observed at least ten times. V gene TRBV4-1 combines with J gene TRBJ1-1, with D possibly matching TRBD1 (6 bases). Per germline, CDR1 MGHRA and CDR2 YSYEKL. This CDR3 spans 15 amino acids. V lost 2 bases, J lost 5 bases, and 15 bases lay in between. The CDR3 is CASSQPTQGSTEAFF. The CDR3, as DNA: TGCGCCAGCAGCCAACCAACGCAGGGGTCTACTGAAGCTTTCTTT.

There are a few counts of this clonotype. This chain uses TRBV12-3 or TRBV12-4 with TRBJ2-3, with 9 bases fitting TRBD1. The CDR3 is made up of 14 amino acids. Trimming removed 4 bases from V and 6 bases from J; junction bases left unmatched: 5. This CDR3 reads CASSSDRGGDTQYF. The CDR3 DNA reads TGTGCCAGCAGTTCGGACAGGGGAGGGGATACGCAGTATTTT.

The table lists this clonotype with many counts. The rearrangement joins TRBV30 to TRBJ2-1; D not resolved. The germline gives CDR1 GTSNPN, CDR2 SVGIG (reference sequence). V lost 1 base, J lost 7 bases, and 11 bases lay in between. CDR3 size: 13 residues. The DNA of the CDR3 is TGTGCCTGGAGTGGGTCTGGGTGGAATGAGCAGTTCTTC. This translates into CAWSGSGWNEQFF.

The V and J genes are TRBV5-1 and TRBJ2-7, with TRBD2 matching 8 bases. The V and J ends lost 3 bases and 0 bases, in that order; junction bases with no gene match: 5. The CDR3 extends over 15 amino acids. Looked up from germline, CDR1 is SGHRS and CDR2 is YFSETQ. The CDR3 DNA is TGCGCCAGCAGCTACCCCGGGACTAGCTCCTACGAGCAGTACTTC. Translation gives CASSYPGTSSYEQYF.

The chain uses TRBV4-3 and TRBJ2-1, with a possible D match to TRBD1 (7 bases). This CDR3 is 15 amino acids long. Trimming took off 4 bases at V and 8 bases at J, with 18 bases between the two ends. CDR1 LGHNA and CDR2 YSLEER come from the germline V gene. The CDR3 reads CASSPSPGGPYEQFF. The CDR3 DNA sequence: TGCGCCAGCAGCCCGAGCCCAGGGGGGCCATATGAGCAGTTCTTC.

This clonotype was counted many times. The rearrangement uses TRBV13 and TRBJ2-7, with D possibly TRBD1 on 7 matching bases. The CDR3 is 15 residues long. Looked up from germline, CDR1 is PRHDT and CDR2 is FYEKMQ (reference sequence). Deletions cut 5 bases from V and 2 bases from J, with 16 bases between. The CDR3 region is CASSPAGRGAYEQYF. In nucleotides, the CDR3 is TGTGCCAGCAGCCCGGCCGGCAGGGGGGCCTACGAGCAGTACTTC.

The V gene is TRBV29-1, the J gene TRBJ1-1; TRBD1 agrees at 7 bases. The germline CDR1 and CDR2 sequences are SQVTM and ANQGSEA. The CDR3 runs to 13 residues. After removal of 4 bases from V and 5 bases from J, the junction contained 7 bases not matched to a gene. The CDR3 DNA reads as TGCAGCGTTGCCGGGAGGGGGCTGACTGAAGCTTTCTTT. This sequence encodes CSVAGRGLTEAFF.

The chain is built from TRBV20-1 and TRBJ2-1; D is undetermined. This CDR3 region has 12 residues. Germline lookup yields CDR1 DFQATT and CDR2 SNEGSKA (reference sequence). V was pared by 5 bases and J by 4 bases, with 9 bases between. The CDR3 spells CSAPPRYNEQFF. The CDR3, as DNA: TGCAGTGCTCCCCCTAGGTACAATGAGCAGTTCTTC.

V usage is TRBV20-1 and J usage is TRBJ1-2; perhaps TRBD1 as D (5 bases). The germline V and J ends were trimmed by 5 bases and 4 bases, with 17 bases remaining between them. This CDR3 has 14 amino acids. CDR1 and CDR2 (germline): DFQATT, SNEGSKA (reference sequence). CDR3 in DNA: TGCAGTGCTCCGGGCGACAGAGCTTCCTATGGCTACACCTTC. Encoded protein: CSAPGDRASYGYTF.

This clonotype was recorded a few times. This chain joins TRBV6-2 or TRBV6-3 and TRBJ1-1; TRBD1 matches at 7 bases. V dropped 6 bases and J dropped 0; count of bases not matched to a gene: 16. The CDR3 consists of 18 residues. Germline loops: CDR1 MNHEY, CDR2 SVGEGT. The CDR3 is CASSLSPGTEIMNTEAFF. CDR3 nucleotide sequence: TGTGCCAGCAGCTTATCACCCGGGACAGAGATAATGAACACTGAAGCTTTCTTT.

The CDR3 loop is CASSHQGNTGELFF. The CDR3 nucleotides read TGTGCCAGCAGTCACCAGGGTAACACCGGGGAGCTGTTTTTT. This chain connects TRBV6-2 or TRBV6-3 to TRBJ2-2; D may be TRBD1 (5 bases). This CDR3 contains 14 residues. V was trimmed by 5 bases and J by 2 bases, leaving 9 bases between them. Germline loops: CDR1 MNHEY, CDR2 SVGEGT.

The genes are TRBV6-2 or TRBV6-3 and TRBJ2-3; tentative D call: TRBD1 (6 bases). Germline V gene lookup returns CDR1 MNHEY and CDR2 SVGEGT. The CDR3 runs 12 residues. V lost 6 bases and J lost 5, with 9 bases in between. The CDR3 region is CASRDSLDTQYF. The CDR3 nucleotides are TGTGCCAGCAGGGACAGTCTAGATACGCAGTATTTT.

The chain links TRBV12-3 or TRBV12-4 to TRBJ2-2; D is unclear. The length of the CDR3 is 12 residues. The V end was cut by 4 bases, the J end by 9 bases, with 9 bases between. The CDR3 DNA sequence: TGTGCCAGCAGTTATACGGGCAGGGAGCTGTTTTTT. This gives the protein CASSYTGRELFF.

This rearrangement joins TRBV5-1 to TRBJ2-6; no reliable D call. V lost 3 bases to trimming and J lost 0 bases, with 7 bases between them. The germline CDR1 and CDR2 sequences are SGHRS and YFSETQ. This CDR3 spans 15 amino acids. The CDR3 region has the DNA TGCGCCAGCAGCTCCCTCGACTCTGGGGCCAACGTCCTGACTTTC. Translating it yields CASSSLDSGANVLTF.

The table lists this clonotype with a few counts. This chain uses TRBV29-1 with TRBJ1-1; D gene unclear. There are 11 residues in the CDR3. Germline CDR1 SQVTM, CDR2 ANQGSEA. The ends were cut back, 2 bases at V and 3 bases at J, with 4 bases in the middle. CDR3 coding DNA: TGCAGCGTTGAAAGTTACACTGAAGCTTTCTTT. It translates to CSVESYTEAFF. Using reference TRBV29-1 and TRBJ1-1 for the parts outside the CDR3, the full variable domain is SAVISQKPSRDICQRGTSLTIQCQVDSQVTMMFWYRQQPGQSLTLIATANQGSEATYESGFVIDKFPISRPNLTFSTLTVSNMSPEDSSIYLCSVESYTEAFFGQGTRLTVV.

This chain uses TRBV5-6 with TRBJ2-2; 8 bases align to TRBD2. This CDR3 has 14 residues. J gave up 4 bases and V 3 bases, and 2 bases lay outside the gene matches. CDR1 SGHDT and CDR2 YYEEEE come from the germline V gene. CDR3 residues: CASSSGLVTGELFF. CDR3 nucleotide sequence: TGTGCCAGCAGCTCGGGACTAGTCACCGGGGAGCTGTTTTTT.

This clonotype was recorded many times. V is TRBV6-6 and J is TRBJ2-7; D remains unclear. CDR1 and CDR2 from the germline V gene are MNHNY and SVGAGI (reference sequence). V was shortened by 2 bases and J by 2 bases, with 10 bases between the two germline ends. This CDR3 has 14 amino acids. CDR3 amino acids: CASSYDGLAYEQYF. For the CDR3, the DNA is TGTGCCAGCAGTTACGACGGCCTTGCCTACGAGCAGTACTTC.

This clonotype was detected ten times or more. The chain recombines TRBV3-1 with TRBJ1-1; D is perhaps TRBD1 (6 bases). Trimming took 1 base from V and 4 from J, leaving 7 bases between them. The CDR3 has 13 residues. The germline V gene encodes CDR1 LGHDT and CDR2 YNNKEL (reference sequence). CDR3 residues: CASSQGGGTEAFF. The DNA for the CDR3 is TGTGCCAGCAGCCAAGGAGGGGGCACTGAAGCTTTCTTT.

The CDR3 reads CASTLSGESPLHF. The CDR3 DNA reads TGTGCCAGCACCCTATCAGGGGAATCACCCCTCCACTTT. This rearrangement joins TRBV12-3 or TRBV12-4 to TRBJ1-6, with D perhaps TRBD1 (6 bases). V was clipped by 7 bases and J by 10 bases, with 14 bases between them. This CDR3 region has 13 residues.